The 8 T cell receptor beta chains below all came from one sample that was sequenced in a study of shared clonotypes between healthy human individuals. Cells designated naive CD8 were CD45RO-negative and were positively selected for CCR7, with terminally differentiated effector memory CD45RA+ cells excluded. The table came from immunoSEQ multiplex PCR; TCRdb's copy has only in-frame clones and leaves some out. This sample has hundreds of thousands of clones, with approximately 95% found just once. Source material: naive CD8+ T cells sorted from blood. All receptors derive from a woman aged 25 to 45 in good health.

The chain links TRBV7-9 to TRBJ2-1; 8 bases align to TRBD2. The junction had 11 bases not matched to a gene; V was cut back by 5 bases and J by 5 bases. This CDR3 comprises 16 residues. Germline CDR1 is SEHNR and CDR2 is FQNEAQ (reference sequence). The chain's CDR3 is CASSPKRLARDNEQFF. The CDR3 DNA is TGTGCCAGCAGCCCCAAAAGACTAGCGAGAGACAATGAGCAGTTCTTC.

The genes are TRBV27 and TRBJ1-2, with TRBD1 identical over 9 bases. The trim removed 2 bases at V and 8 bases at J, leaving 6 bases unmatched. The CDR3 extends over 14 amino acids. CDR1 is MNHEY, CDR2 SMNVEV, per germline (reference sequence). The CDR3 loop is CASSLRTGAGGYTF. CDR3 sequence (DNA): TGTGCCAGCAGTTTAAGGACAGGGGCAGGGGGCTACACCTTC.

Comment on this clone: Other DNA variants within this sample encode the same CDR3. The V call is TRBV5-6, the J call TRBJ2-7; D possibly uses TRBD1 or TRBD2 (5 bases each). Germline-derived CDR1 and CDR2 are SGHDT and YYEEEE. Trimming cost V 0 bases and J 0 bases, with 7 bases left between them. The CDR3 sequence is 14 residues long. The CDR3 region is CASSLEGSSYEQYF. The DNA for the CDR3 is TGTGCCAGCAGCTTGGAGGGGAGCTCCTACGAGCAGTACTTC.

V usage is TRBV9 and J usage is TRBJ2-2, with 9 bases that match TRBD1. V lost 2 bases to trimming and J lost 0 bases; unmatched junction nucleotides: 5. Germline-derived CDR1 and CDR2 are SGDLS and YYNGEE. This CDR3 is 17 amino acids long. The CDR3 is CASSVTQGAPNTGELFF. CDR3 sequence (DNA): TGTGCCAGCAGCGTTACACAGGGGGCGCCGAACACCGGGGAGCTGTTTTTT. Full variable domain (remainder filled in from reference TRBV9 and TRBJ2-2): DSGVTQTPKHLITATGQRVTLRCSPRSGDLSVYWYQQSLDQGLQFLIQYYNGEERAKGNILERFSAQQFPDLHSELNLSSLELGDSALYFCASSVTQGAPNTGELFFGEGSRLTVL.

This rearrangement joins TRBV14 to TRBJ2-1; 16 nucleotides align to TRBD2. Germline V gives CDR1 SGHDN, CDR2 FVKESK. Losses at the gene ends were 3 bases for V and 2 bases for J; bases not matched to a gene: 1. There are 17 residues in the CDR3. The CDR3 DNA is TGTGCCAGCAGCCAGGGACTAGCGGGAGGGCCCTACAATGAGCAGTTCTTC. Translation gives CASSQGLAGGPYNEQFF.

The V and J genes are TRBV7-2 and TRBJ2-1, with TRBD2 identical over 10 bases. J gave up 3 bases and V 5 bases, and 4 bases lay outside the gene matches. The germline gives CDR1 SGHTA, CDR2 FQGNSA. CDR3 size: 15 residues. This chain's CDR3 is CASSRTSGDYNEQFF. DNA of the CDR3: TGTGCCAGCAGCCGGACTAGCGGAGACTACAATGAGCAGTTCTTC.

V and J are TRBV28 and TRBJ1-5; 7 bases align to TRBD1. Germline trimming cut 1 base from V and 7 bases from J; bases unmatched to any gene: 7. This CDR3 spans 15 amino acids. Germline V gives CDR1 MDHEN, CDR2 SYDVKM. The CDR3 nucleotides are TGTGCCAGCAGTTTATCCTCACAGGGGTCCCAGCCCCAGCATTTT. Its protein product is CASSLSSQGSQPQHF. Full variable domain (rest looked up from reference TRBV28 and TRBJ1-5): DVKVTQSSRYLVKRTGEKVFLECVQDMDHENMFWYRQDPGLGLRLIYFSYDVKMKEKGDIPEGYSVSREKKERFSLILESASTNQTSMYLCASSLSSQGSQPQHFGDGTRLSIL.

The chain joins TRBV15 to TRBJ1-1; D remains ambiguous. The germline gives CDR1 LNHNV, CDR2 YYDKDF (reference sequence). Trimming took 2 bases from V and 0 from J, leaving 10 bases between them. The CDR3 length is 15 residues. The CDR3 here is CATSRSETVNTEAFF. CDR3 nucleotides: TGTGCCACCAGCAGATCGGAAACGGTGAACACTGAAGCTTTCTTT.